One and the same sample provided the 14 T cell receptor beta chains below, sequenced in a study of blood T cell repertoires in COVID-19. Clones were read by immunoSEQ multiplex PCR, and TCRdb kept only the in-frame ones, dropping some. The data contain around 300,000 clones, 70% to 90% of them singletons. The sequenced sample consisted of peripheral blood. These receptors originate from a man aged 18 to 29 with active or convalescent COVID-19.

This chain uses TRBV12-5 with TRBJ2-5; D is perhaps TRBD2 (7 bases). The length of the CDR3 is 12 residues. CDR1 and CDR2 from the germline V gene are LGHNT and FRNRAP. Deletions cut 10 bases from V and 4 bases from J, with 13 bases between. CDR3: CATGGLGETQYF. CDR3 in DNA: TGTGCTACCGGGGGGCTGGGAGAGACCCAGTACTTC.

The CDR3 loop is CASNDGTSVDTQYF. As DNA, the CDR3 is TGTGCCAGCAACGACGGGACTAGTGTAGATACGCAGTATTTT. The chain is built from TRBV13 and TRBJ2-3, with TRBD2 matching over 8 bases. Losses at the gene ends were 7 bases for V and 5 bases for J; bases not matched to a gene: 8. Germline CDR1 reads PRHDT; CDR2 reads FYEKMQ (reference sequence). The CDR3 runs to 14 residues.

This clone was detected a few times. The chain uses TRBV9 and TRBJ2-1, with D possibly TRBD2 on 6 matching bases. Germline assignment: CDR1 SGDLS and CDR2 YYNGEE. The ends were cut back, 1 base at V and 15 bases at J, with 11 bases in the middle. The CDR3 length is 11 residues. This CDR3 is CASSVYGSRFF. In DNA form, the CDR3 reads TGTGCCAGCAGCGTATACGGGAGTCGGTTCTTC.

The chain uses TRBV27 and TRBJ2-3; TRBD1 matches 8 bases. Germline CDR1 MNHEY, CDR2 SMNVEV (reference sequence). The V segment lost 5 bases and the J segment 5 bases; nucleotides outside the gene matches: 12. This CDR3 comprises 16 residues. The CDR3 DNA reads TGTGCCAGCAGTAGATCGCATGCAGGGGGCAGAGATACGCAGTATTTT. Its protein is CASSRSHAGGRDTQYF.

The chain joins TRBV29-1 to TRBJ1-2; TRBD1 matches 9 bases. The J segment lost 8 bases and the V segment lost 6 bases, leaving 10 bases of the junction unmatched. Germline V gene sequence: CDR1 SQVTM, CDR2 ANQGSEA. The CDR3 is made up of 13 amino acids. The CDR3 sequence: CSVTGQGVWGYTF. CDR3 DNA: TGCAGCGTCACGGGACAGGGCGTGTGGGGCTACACCTTC.

On this clone itself: This same CDR3 is encoded by further DNA sequences in the sample. This chain uses TRBV3-1 (or the pseudogene TRBV3-2) with TRBJ1-2; D is possibly TRBD1 (6 bases). There are 12 residues in the CDR3. The germline gives CDR1 LGHDT, CDR2 YNNKEL (reference sequence). V was clipped by 1 base and J by 8 bases, with 8 bases between them. CDR3: CASSQGGHGYTF. The CDR3 region has the DNA TGTGCCAGCAGCCAAGGGGGGCACGGCTACACCTTC.

CDR3 residues: CASSFGTVQETQYF. The CDR3 DNA sequence: TGTGCCAGCAGCTTCGGGACAGTCCAAGAGACCCAGTACTTC. V and J are TRBV5-6 and TRBJ2-5; 7 bases agree with TRBD1. V shed 2 bases and J 1 base; nucleotides not matched to a gene: 2. From germline, CDR1 is SGHDT and CDR2 YYEEEE. The CDR3 length is 14 residues.

This sequence joins TRBV25-1 and TRBJ1-3, with TRBD1 as a possible D gene (5 bases). CDR3 length equals 15 residues. With 5 bases removed from V and 0 bases from J, the gap between germline ends came to 11 bases. Germline V CDR1 and CDR2: MGHDK, SYGVNS. The CDR3, as DNA: TGTGCCAGCAGTCGGGAGGGGCGCTCTGGAAACACCATATATTTT. This translates into CASSREGRSGNTIYF.

The chain employs TRBV27 and TRBJ2-1; TRBD2 agrees at 9 bases. Germline CDR1 reads MNHEY; CDR2 reads SMNVEV (reference sequence). This CDR3 spans 14 amino acids. V lost 5 bases to trimming and J lost 4 bases; unmatched junction nucleotides: 3. The CDR3 loop reads CASSLSGGYNEQFF. The CDR3 DNA reads TGTGCCAGCAGTCTGAGCGGGGGGTACAATGAGCAGTTCTTC.

This clone was recorded once. The chain uses TRBV2 and TRBJ2-5; perhaps TRBD1 as D (6 bases). The CDR3 runs to 15 residues. V was pared by 2 bases and J by 5 bases, with 15 bases between. CDR1 SNHLY and CDR2 FYNNEI come from the germline V gene. Here the CDR3 reads CASSEPTGLEETQYF. CDR3 bases: TGTGCCAGCAGTGAACCTACAGGGCTGGAGGAGACCCAGTACTTC.

The J gene is TRBJ2-5, the V gene TRBV4-1; D possibly corresponds to TRBD2 (5 bases). In germline, CDR1 is MGHRA, CDR2 YSYEKL. The CDR3 contains 13 residues. Trimming stripped 1 base from V and 9 bases from J, with 12 bases between. CDR3 in amino acids: CASSQGPPGAQYF. DNA for the CDR3: TGCGCCAGCAGCCAAGGCCCCCCCGGGGCCCAGTACTTC.

The gene calls are TRBV5-1 and TRBJ2-7; D may be TRBD2 (5 bases). V was clipped by 0 bases and J by 12 bases, with 10 bases between them. CDR1 and CDR2 from the germline V gene are SGHRS and YFSETQ. The CDR3 has 11 residues. Here the CDR3 reads CASSLAGSWYF. The CDR3 DNA reads as TGCGCCAGCAGCTTGGCGGGAAGTTGGTACTTC.

This chain connects TRBV19 to TRBJ1-3; D ambiguous. Trimming cost V 0 bases and J 2 bases, with 14 bases left between them. The length of the CDR3 is 17 residues. Germline V gene sequence: CDR1 LNHDA, CDR2 SQIVND (reference sequence). This chain's CDR3 is CASSIDVAGFTGNTIYF. For the CDR3, the DNA is TGTGCCAGTAGTATAGATGTCGCGGGTTTCACTGGAAACACCATATATTTT.

The J gene is TRBJ1-2, the V gene TRBV4-3; maybe TRBD1 (5 bases). The V end lost 0 bases, the J end lost 2 bases, and 16 bases lay between the germline ends. Germline V lookup: CDR1 LGHNA, CDR2 YSLEER. This CDR3 is 17 amino acids long. The CDR3 here is CASSQEIYDGGNYGYTF. The CDR3 DNA reads as TGCGCCAGCAGCCAAGAGATTTATGACGGGGGGAACTATGGCTACACCTTC.